This entry lists 28 T cell receptor beta chains sequenced from one sample in a study of blood T cell repertoires in COVID-19. The assay was immunoSEQ multiplex PCR, and TCRdb's table has in-frame clones only and misses some. The data hold about 120,000 clones, with around three quarters observed a single time. Input material: peripheral blood. These receptors were collected from a woman aged 80 or older with acute or convalescent COVID-19.

This clone was seen once. The CDR3 nucleotides are TGTGCCAGCAGCGCCAGACTAGCGGGGGAGAATGAGCAGTTCTTC. It specifies CASSARLAGENEQFF. This chain links TRBV9 with TRBJ2-1; TRBD2 matches 12 bases. The CDR3 length is 15 residues. Trimming took 3 bases from V and 7 from J; bases not matched to a gene: 5. Per the germline V gene, CDR1 is SGDLS and CDR2 is YYNGEE.

This sequence joins TRBV9 and TRBJ2-3; TRBD2 might be the D (5 bases). Per germline, CDR1 SGDLS and CDR2 YYNGEE. Trimming pared 3 bases from V and 0 bases from J, leaving 8 bases between. This CDR3 comprises 14 residues. DNA of the CDR3: TGTGCCAGCAGCGGTCGGACTAGCACAGATACGCAGTATTTT. It yields the protein CASSGRTSTDTQYF.

The table lists this clone with a few counts. The chain recombines TRBV27 with TRBJ1-1, with TRBD1 as a possible D gene (5 bases). V lost 6 bases, J lost 2 bases, and 13 bases lay in between. Germline V gene data show CDR1 as MNHEY and CDR2 as SMNVEV (reference sequence). This CDR3 contains 14 residues. The CDR3 is CASRSGGTNTEAFF. CDR3 nucleotide sequence: TGTGCCAGCAGATCGGGGGGAACTAACACTGAAGCTTTCTTT.

The chain is built from TRBV6-1 and TRBJ1-6, with unresolved D. CDR1 and CDR2 from the germline V gene are MNHNS and SASEGT. The CDR3 spans 12 residues. The V gene lost 5 bases and the J gene lost 6 bases, with 5 bases spanning the gap. CDR3 bases: TGTGCCAGCAGTTATCCTAATTCACCCCTCCACTTT. This sequence encodes CASSYPNSPLHF.

V and J are TRBV10-2 and TRBJ1-1; D gene unclear. V was clipped by 5 bases and J by 7 bases, with 11 bases between them. The germline gives CDR1 WSHSY, CDR2 SAAADI. This CDR3 is 12 amino acids long. The CDR3 loop reads CASSPSQVEAFF. CDR3 bases: TGCGCCAGCAGTCCTAGTCAAGTTGAAGCTTTCTTT.

This rearrangement joins TRBV7-2 to TRBJ1-6, with 9 bases aligning to TRBD1. Unmatched junction bases numbered 2, after V lost 1 base and J lost 10 bases. CDR3 length equals 14 residues. CDR1 is SGHTA and CDR2 is FQGNSA in the germline V gene. The CDR3 spells CASSLEGQGSPLHF. As DNA, the CDR3 is TGTGCCAGCAGCTTAGAGGGACAGGGCTCACCCCTCCACTTT. Full variable domain (missing parts from reference TRBV7-2 and TRBJ1-6): GAGVSQSPSNKVTEKGKDVELRCDPISGHTALYWYRQSLGQGLEFLIYFQGNSAPDKSGLPSDRFSAERTGGSVSTLTIQRTQQEDSAVYLCASSLEGQGSPLHFGNGTRLTVT.

The chain carries TRBV21-1 and TRBJ1-3; the table's D call TRBD1 went unverified against the DNA. TRBV21-1 is a recognized pseudogene. This CDR3 spans 18 amino acids. CDR3 sequence: CASSKRETGPISGNTIYF. The CDR3 DNA reads TGTGCCAGCAGCAAGAGGGAGACAGGGCCCATTTCTGGAAACACCATATATTTT.

The rearrangement joins TRBV7-3 to TRBJ2-3, with 10 bases fitting TRBD2. The CDR3 extends over 14 amino acids. The V segment lost 5 bases and the J segment 6 bases; nucleotides outside the gene matches: 5. Germline V gene data show CDR1 as SGHTA and CDR2 as FQGTGA. CDR3 amino acids: CASSPISGGDTQYF. The DNA of the CDR3 is TGTGCCAGCAGCCCGATTAGCGGGGGGGATACGCAGTATTTT.

The rearrangement links TRBV5-4 to TRBJ1-4, with D possibly being TRBD1 (6 bases). Trimming removed 2 bases from V and 5 bases from J, with 13 bases in between. This CDR3 contains 15 residues. Germline CDR1 is SGHNT and CDR2 is YYREEE (reference sequence). CDR3 sequence (DNA): TGTGCCAGCAGCTTCGGACAGATTGGGAATGAAAAACTGTTTTTT. It specifies CASSFGQIGNEKLFF.

This clone was seen only once. The chain is built from TRBV6-5 and TRBJ1-5, with D perhaps TRBD1 (6 bases). V lost 6 bases and J lost 5, with 14 bases in between. This CDR3 comprises 14 residues. The germline gives CDR1 MNHEY, CDR2 SVGAGI. In DNA, the CDR3 is TGTGCCAGCAGGACACACAGGGACGATCAGCCCCAGCATTTT. Translated: CASRTHRDDQPQHF.

This sequence joins TRBV6-2 or TRBV6-3 and TRBJ1-6; D call uncertain. This CDR3 contains 14 residues. The V gene lost 4 bases and the J gene lost 6 bases, with 10 bases spanning the gap. CDR1 and CDR2 from the germline V gene are MNHEY and SVGEGT. In DNA, the CDR3 is TGTGCCAGCAGTTCCTGGCCGTCTAATTCACCCCTCCACTTT. Its translation: CASSSWPSNSPLHF.

V usage is TRBV6-7 and J usage is TRBJ1-1; 7 bases map to TRBD1. TRBV6-7 is an open reading frame whose function is uncertain. With V trimmed by 5 bases and J by 1 base, 7 bases remained unmatched. The CDR3 length is 15 residues. The CDR3 bases are TGTGCCAGCAGTCTAAGACAGGGAGGGAACACTGAAGCTTTCTTT. Amino acid sequence: CASSLRQGGNTEAFF.

The J gene is TRBJ2-5, the V gene TRBV20-1, with D possibly matching TRBD2 (5 bases). CDR3 length equals 14 residues. The germline gives CDR1 DFQATT, CDR2 SNEGSKA (reference sequence). V was cut by 3 bases and J by 1 base, with 12 bases left in between. This CDR3 reads CSASATTLQETQYF. In DNA, the CDR3 is TGCAGTGCTAGTGCGACTACTCTCCAAGAGACCCAGTACTTC.

The chain uses TRBV6-5 and TRBJ1-6; 9 bases match TRBD1. Trimming took 7 bases from V and 7 from J; bases not matched to a gene: 5. The CDR3 has 14 amino acids. The V gene's germline CDR1 is MNHEY and CDR2 SVGAGI. The CDR3 loop is CASNGQGNNSPLHF. As DNA, the CDR3 is TGTGCCAGCAATGGACAGGGGAACAATTCACCCCTCCACTTT.

CDR3 amino acids: CASRQGFNTEAFF. In DNA form, the CDR3 reads TGTGCCAGCCGTCAGGGATTCAACACTGAAGCTTTCTTT. V gene TRBV6-5 combines with J gene TRBJ1-1; the D gene is possibly TRBD1 (5 bases). The CDR3 length is 13 residues. Trimming left V 8 bases short and J 2 bases short, with 12 bases between. Germline-derived CDR1 and CDR2 are MNHEY and SVGAGI.

This chain uses TRBV5-1 with TRBJ2-2; no reliable D call. Trimming shortened V by 6 bases and J by 7 bases, and 13 bases separated the two germline ends. CDR1 and CDR2 from the germline V gene are SGHRS and YFSETQ. The CDR3 consists of 13 residues. CDR3 sequence reads: CASNGQVGGELFF. The CDR3 coding sequence is TGCGCCAGCAATGGGCAGGTTGGCGGGGAGCTGTTTTTT.

The chain employs TRBV19 and TRBJ2-5; 11 positions agree with TRBD2. V trimming: 5 bases; J trimming: 11 bases; junction bases outside the gene matches: 13. Germline lookup yields CDR1 LNHDA and CDR2 SQIVND (reference sequence). This CDR3 has 15 residues. CDR3 protein: CASSVNPGLAAPQYF. CDR3 nucleotides: TGTGCCAGTAGTGTAAATCCGGGACTAGCGGCTCCTCAGTACTTC.

The chain links TRBV7-2 to TRBJ2-5; D gene ambiguous. Germline CDR1 and CDR2: SGHTA and FQGNSA. The length of the CDR3 is 14 residues. Deletions cut 2 bases from V and 7 bases from J, with 14 bases between. The CDR3 sequence: CASSLRRNPLTQYF. The CDR3 DNA reads TGTGCCAGCAGCTTAAGGCGGAATCCATTGACCCAGTACTTC. The full variable domain, rest sourced from reference TRBV7-2 and TRBJ2-5, is GAGVSQSPSNKVTEKGKDVELRCDPISGHTALYWYRQSLGQGLEFLIYFQGNSAPDKSGLPSDRFSAERTGGSVSTLTIQRTQQEDSAVYLCASSLRRNPLTQYFGPGTRLLVL.

DNA of the CDR3: TGTGCCAGCAGTTACATAGCCGGTCACTTACTCGGCGGCTACACCTTC. Protein: CASSYIAGHLLGGYTF. The genes are TRBV6-2 or TRBV6-3 and TRBJ1-2; D gene ambiguous. The CDR3 spans 16 residues. V was pared by 2 bases and J by 8 bases, with 21 bases between. In germline, CDR1 is MNHEY, CDR2 SVGEGT.

The V call is TRBV12-3 or TRBV12-4, the J call TRBJ1-5; D not certain. The CDR3 runs to 13 residues. The ends were cut back, 5 bases at V and 1 base at J, with 6 bases in the middle. Written as DNA, the CDR3 is TGTGCCAGCAGTAAAGCCAGCAATCAGCCCCAGCATTTT. This translates into CASSKASNQPQHF.

Only one count was recorded for this clone. The genes are TRBV18 and TRBJ1-6; 9 positions agree with TRBD1. Trimming cost V 3 bases and J 6 bases; bases outside gene matches: 15. The CDR3 extends over 19 amino acids. Looked up from germline, CDR1 is KGHSH and CDR2 is LQKENI. This CDR3 is CASSPRLTGGGLTNSPLHF. CDR3 coding DNA: TGTGCCAGCTCACCTCGACTGACAGGGGGGGGACTTACTAATTCACCCCTCCACTTT.

This chain connects TRBV6-5 to TRBJ2-3, with 9 bases that match TRBD2. The germline V gene encodes CDR1 MNHEY and CDR2 SVGAGI. The CDR3 totals 15 residues. Germline trimming cut 4 bases from V and 1 base from J; bases unmatched to any gene: 3. CDR3 in DNA: TGTGCCAGCAGTTCAGCGGGAGGACGCACAGATACGCAGTATTTT. Protein sequence: CASSSAGGRTDTQYF.

The chain combines TRBV6-4 with TRBJ2-1, with a possible D match to TRBD2 (6 bases). The V gene's germline CDR1 is MRHNA and CDR2 SNTAGT. The CDR3 has 15 residues. The germline V and J ends were trimmed by 3 bases and 10 bases, with 19 bases remaining between them. This CDR3 reads CASSEDGSGAREQFF. The CDR3 DNA follows: TGTGCCAGCAGTGAAGACGGGAGTGGCGCGAGGGAGCAGTTCTTC.

This chain connects TRBV9 to TRBJ2-3; 7 positions match TRBD2. Trimming removed 3 bases from V and 5 bases from J; junction bases left unmatched: 3. The CDR3 contains 13 residues. Germline-derived CDR1 and CDR2 are SGDLS and YYNGEE. CDR3 in amino acids: CASSDGLGDTQYF. CDR3 bases: TGTGCCAGCAGCGACGGACTAGGAGATACGCAGTATTTT. The whole variable domain, filled in from reference TRBV9 and TRBJ2-3, reads DSGVTQTPKHLITATGQRVTLRCSPRSGDLSVYWYQQSLDQGLQFLIQYYNGEERAKGNILERFSAQQFPDLHSELNLSSLELGDSALYFCASSDGLGDTQYFGPGTRLTVL.

The chain employs TRBV3-1 (or the pseudogene TRBV3-2) and TRBJ2-2; TRBD1 agrees at 8 bases. After removal of 4 bases from V and 1 base from J, the junction contained 5 bases not matched to a gene. CDR3 length: 16 residues. CDR1 LGHDT and CDR2 YNNKEL come from the germline V gene (reference sequence). The CDR3: CASSRDRGWNTGELFF. In DNA form, the CDR3 reads TGTGCCAGCAGCCGTGACAGGGGTTGGAACACCGGGGAGCTGTTTTTT.

The chain uses TRBV7-2 and TRBJ1-4; unclear D gene. Per germline, CDR1 SGHTA and CDR2 FQGNSA. There are 15 residues in the CDR3. V was trimmed by 1 base and J by 1 base, leaving 7 bases between them. CDR3 protein: CASSLVAKTNEKLFF. CDR3 nucleotide sequence: TGTGCCAGCAGCTTAGTGGCCAAAACTAATGAAAAACTGTTTTTT.

V usage is TRBV7-3 and J usage is TRBJ1-2, with 7 bases matching TRBD1. Looked up from germline, CDR1 is SGHTA and CDR2 is FQGTGA. The CDR3 is made up of 14 amino acids. The junction had 10 bases not matched to a gene; V was cut back by 5 bases and J by 7 bases. The CDR3 sequence: CASSPQPGGIGYTF. The CDR3 bases are TGTGCCAGCAGCCCACAGCCAGGGGGAATTGGCTACACCTTC. The variable domain in full, completed from reference TRBV7-3 and TRBJ1-2, reads GAGVSQTPSNKVTEKGKYVELRCDPISGHTALYWYRQSLGQGPEFLIYFQGTGAADDSGLPNDRFFAVRPEGSVSTLKIQRTERGDSAVYLCASSPQPGGIGYTFGSGTRLTVV.

This chain uses TRBV19 with TRBJ1-5, with TRBD1 matching over 7 bases. The germline V gene encodes CDR1 LNHDA and CDR2 SQIVND (reference sequence). The CDR3 has 14 residues. V was clipped by 4 bases and J by 6 bases; unmatched bases: 6. The CDR3 loop reads CASSTRQGLQPQHF. CDR3 DNA: TGTGCCAGTAGTACCAGACAGGGTCTTCAGCCCCAGCATTTT. The complete variable domain, with remaining parts taken from reference TRBV19 and TRBJ1-5, reads DGGITQSPKYLFRKEGQNVTLSCEQNLNHDAMYWYRQDPGQGLRLIYYSQIVNDFQKGDIAEGYSVSREKKESFPLTVTSAQKNPTAFYLCASSTRQGLQPQHFGDGTRLSIL.